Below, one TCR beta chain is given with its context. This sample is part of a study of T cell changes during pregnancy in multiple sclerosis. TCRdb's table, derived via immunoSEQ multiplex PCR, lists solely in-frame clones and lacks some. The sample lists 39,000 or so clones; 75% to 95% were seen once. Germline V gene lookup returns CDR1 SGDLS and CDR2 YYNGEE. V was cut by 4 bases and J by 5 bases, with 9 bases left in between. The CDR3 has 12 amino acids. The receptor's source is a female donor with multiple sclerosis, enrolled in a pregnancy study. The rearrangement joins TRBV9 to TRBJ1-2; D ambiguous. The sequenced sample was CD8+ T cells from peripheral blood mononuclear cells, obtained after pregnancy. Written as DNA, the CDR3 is TGTGCCAGCAGCCAGCAGAGGTATGGCTACACCTTC. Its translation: CASSQQRYGYTF. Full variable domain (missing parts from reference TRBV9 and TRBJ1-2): DSGVTQTPKHLITATGQRVTLRCSPRSGDLSVYWYQQSLDQGLQFLIQYYNGEERAKGNILERFSAQQFPDLHSELNLSSLELGDSALYFCASSQQRYGYTFGSGTRLTVV.